Shown below are 4 T cell receptor beta chains from a single sample sequenced in a study of blood T cell repertoires in COVID-19. Method: immunoSEQ multiplex PCR; TCRdb's copy keeps in-frame clones and lacks some. The table lists approximately 50,000 clones, about 85% of them singletons. The sample taken for sequencing was peripheral blood. Receptors originate from a man aged 60 to 69 with acute or convalescent COVID-19.

The chain has TRBV14 and TRBJ2-1, with TRBD2 matching over 8 bases. Germline CDR1 SGHDN, CDR2 FVKESK. The ends lost 3 bases at V and 4 bases at J; junction bases unmatched: 8. The CDR3 sequence is 16 residues long. The DNA for the CDR3 is TGTGCCAGCAGCCATCCCCCGGGACTAGATTACAATGAGCAGTTCTTC. Translated, it gives CASSHPPGLDYNEQFF.

The chain uses TRBV5-1 and TRBJ2-1, with 10 nucleotides matching TRBD2. Germline V gene sequence: CDR1 SGHRS, CDR2 YFSETQ. The CDR3 sequence is 17 residues long. Trimming at V came to 4 bases and at J to 6 bases, leaving 13 bases not matched to a gene. The CDR3 is CASSLVPSGSGGNEQFF. CDR3 nucleotides: TGCGCCAGCAGCCTGGTTCCTAGCGGGAGCGGGGGCAATGAGCAGTTCTTC.

CDR3: CASNYPRGQAEAFF. CDR3 in DNA: TGTGCCAGCAACTACCCAAGAGGTCAAGCTGAAGCTTTCTTT. This rearrangement joins TRBV28 to TRBJ1-1; the D is unclear. This CDR3 is built from 14 residues. V was clipped by 7 bases and J by 6 bases, with 18 bases between them. Germline V CDR1 and CDR2: MDHEN, SYDVKM.

This clone came up once. The V call is TRBV15, the J call TRBJ1-5; D is ambiguous. Germline V gene sequence: CDR1 LNHNV, CDR2 YYDKDF (reference sequence). This CDR3 has 15 amino acids. V shed 1 base and J shed 7 bases, with 14 bases lying between them. CDR3 DNA: TGTGCCACCAGCAGAGGGCGGCAGCTCCAACAGCCCCAGCATTTT. Translating it yields CATSRGRQLQQPQHF. The variable domain in full, with the rest retrieved from reference TRBV15 and TRBJ1-5, is DAMVIQNPRYQVTQFGKPVTLSCSQTLNHNVMYWYQQKSSQAPKLLFHYYDKDFNNEADTPDNFQSRRPNTSFCFLDIRSPGLGDTAMYLCATSRGRQLQQPQHFGDGTRLSIL.